This TCR beta chain was identified in a study of blood T cell repertoires in COVID-19. In the study overall: PBMCs, B-cell-depleted T cells, or T cells provided the cDNA or gDNA that made up the material.

Germline V gives CDR1 MDHEN, CDR2 SYDVKM. The CDR3 spans 16 residues. Losses at the gene ends were 5 bases for V and 5 bases for J; bases not matched to a gene: 14. In the original analysis: Estimates of nucleated cell counts were drawn from the amplification of reference gene primers. Some clones are missing from TCRdb's copy, which holds only in-frame ones; the method was immunoSEQ multiplex PCR. D and trimming come from the DNA, and the V and J calls and clone size come from that table. The sample gives approximately 140,000 clones, 84% of which show up once; about 39% is in the top ten. Specimen: peripheral blood. The rearrangement uses TRBV28 and TRBJ1-2; TRBD1 matches at 7 bases. This sequence was found in a human donor in a cohort sampled during active COVID-19. The CDR3 here is CASSRPGTDKPYGYTF. The CDR3 DNA reads TGTGCCAGCAGTCGCCCCGGGACAGACAAACCTTATGGCTACACCTTC.